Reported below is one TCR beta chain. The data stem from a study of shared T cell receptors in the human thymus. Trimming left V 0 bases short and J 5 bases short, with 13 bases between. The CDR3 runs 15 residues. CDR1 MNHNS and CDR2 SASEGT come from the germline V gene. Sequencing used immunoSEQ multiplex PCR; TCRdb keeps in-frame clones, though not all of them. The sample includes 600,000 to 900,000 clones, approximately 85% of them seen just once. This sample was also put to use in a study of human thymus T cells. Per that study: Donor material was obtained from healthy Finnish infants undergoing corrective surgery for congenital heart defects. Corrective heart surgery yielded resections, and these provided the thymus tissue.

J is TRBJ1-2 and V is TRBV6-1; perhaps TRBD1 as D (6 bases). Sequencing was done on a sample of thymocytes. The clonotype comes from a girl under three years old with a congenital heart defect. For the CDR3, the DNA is TGTGCCAGCAGTGAAGCATGGACAGAAGGATATGGCTACACCTTC. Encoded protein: CASSEAWTEGYGYTF.